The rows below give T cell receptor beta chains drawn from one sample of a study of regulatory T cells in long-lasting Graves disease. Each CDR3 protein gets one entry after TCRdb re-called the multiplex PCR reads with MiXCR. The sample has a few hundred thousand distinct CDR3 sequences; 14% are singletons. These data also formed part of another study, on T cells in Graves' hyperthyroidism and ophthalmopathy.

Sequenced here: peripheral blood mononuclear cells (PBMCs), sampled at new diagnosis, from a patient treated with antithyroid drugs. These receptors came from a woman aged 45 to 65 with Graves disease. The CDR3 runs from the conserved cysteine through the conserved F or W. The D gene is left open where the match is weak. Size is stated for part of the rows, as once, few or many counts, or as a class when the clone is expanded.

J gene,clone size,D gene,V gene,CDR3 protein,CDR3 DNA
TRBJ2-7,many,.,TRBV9,CASSVGPKEDHEQYF,TGTGCCAGCAGCGTAGGGCCGAAGGAGGACCACGAGCAGTACTTC
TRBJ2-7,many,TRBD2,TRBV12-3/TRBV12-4,CASSYLAGVYEQYF,TGTGCCAGCAGCTATCTAGCGGGAGTCTACGAGCAGTACTTC
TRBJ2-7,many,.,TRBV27,CASSLSGDWPYEQYF,TGTGCCAGCAGTTTATCGGGCGACTGGCCCTACGAGCAGTACTTC
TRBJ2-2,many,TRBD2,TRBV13,CASRSYGGSRGELFF,TGTGCCAGCAGATCATACGGCGGGAGTCGAGGGGAGCTGTTTTTT
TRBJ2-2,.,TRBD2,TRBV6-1,CASGRSGGRGTGELFF,TGTGCCAGCGGAAGATCTGGTGGGAGGGGCACCGGGGAGCTGTTTTTT
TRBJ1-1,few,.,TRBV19,CASSLRGRSTEAFF,TGTGCCAGTAGTCTCCGCGGAAGGAGTACTGAAGCTTTCTTT
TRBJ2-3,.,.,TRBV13,CASSPRVGSGDTQYF,TGTGCCAGCAGCCCCCGCGTAGGGTCTGGAGATACGCAGTATTTT
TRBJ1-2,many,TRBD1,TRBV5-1,CASSSGTAELYGYTF,TGCGCCAGCAGCTCTGGGACAGCCGAACTCTATGGCTACACCTTC
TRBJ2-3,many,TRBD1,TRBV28,CASSFQLQGAGDTQYF,TGTGCCAGCAGTTTTCAACTACAGGGGGCTGGAGATACGCAGTATTTT
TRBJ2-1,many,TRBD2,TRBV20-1,CSARISGAPNNEQFF,TGCAGTGCTAGAATCAGCGGGGCCCCAAACAATGAGCAGTTCTTC
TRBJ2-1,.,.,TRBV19,CASSMIGGGSYNEQFF,TGTGCCAGTAGTATGATAGGGGGGGGCTCCTACAATGAGCAGTTCTTC
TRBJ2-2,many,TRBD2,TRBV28,CASRRLAGGDTGELFF,TGTGCCAGCAGACGACTAGCGGGAGGGGACACCGGGGAGCTGTTTTTT
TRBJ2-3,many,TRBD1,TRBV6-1,CASSVRQGGTDTQYF,TGTGCCAGCTCGGTTAGACAGGGTGGGACAGATACGCAGTATTTT
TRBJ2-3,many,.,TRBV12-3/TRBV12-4,CASSLGLATQYF,TGTGCCAGCAGTTTGGGGCTAGCAACGCAGTATTTT
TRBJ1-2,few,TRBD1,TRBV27,CATSALRGPMGGYTF,TGTGCCACCTCGGCTTTGAGGGGGCCCATGGGTGGCTACACCTTC
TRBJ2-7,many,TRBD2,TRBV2,CASLAETTTYEQYF,TGTGCCAGCCTAGCGGAAACTACCACCTACGAGCAGTACTTC
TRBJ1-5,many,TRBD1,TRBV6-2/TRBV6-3,CASSYLDRATQPQHF,TGTGCCAGCAGTTACTTGGACAGGGCGACTCAGCCCCAGCATTTT
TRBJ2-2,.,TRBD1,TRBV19,CASSIGTGNTGELFF,TGTGCCAGTAGTATAGGGACAGGGAACACCGGGGAGCTGTTTTTT
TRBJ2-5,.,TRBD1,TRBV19,CASSREETGSETQYF,TGTGCCAGTAGTAGAGAAGAGACAGGGTCGGAGACCCAGTACTTC
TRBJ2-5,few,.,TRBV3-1,CASSQGVVQETQYF,TGTGCCAGCAGCCAGGGGGTGGTCCAAGAGACCCAGTACTTC
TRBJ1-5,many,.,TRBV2,CASSVGPIGSNQPQHF,TGTGCCAGCAGTGTTGGGCCGATTGGAAGCAATCAGCCCCAGCATTTT
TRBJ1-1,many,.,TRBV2,CASNRNLVPEAFF,TGTGCCAGCAACCGCAACCTAGTCCCTGAAGCTTTCTTT
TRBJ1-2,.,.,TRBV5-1,CASSPPLGQGLNGYTF,TGCGCCAGCAGCCCACCTCTGGGCCAGGGTTTAAATGGCTACACCTTC
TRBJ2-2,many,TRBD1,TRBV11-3,CASSHGQGAGELFF,TGTGCCAGCAGCCACGGACAGGGGGCCGGGGAGCTGTTTTTT
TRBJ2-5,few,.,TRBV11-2,CASSLRVTGALQETQYF,TGTGCCAGCAGCTTAAGGGTAACAGGAGCGTTACAAGAGACCCAGTACTTC
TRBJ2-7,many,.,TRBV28,CASSLGTYYEQYF,TGTGCCAGCAGTTTGGGGACGTACTACGAGCAGTACTTC
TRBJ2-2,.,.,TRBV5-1,CASSLAQPLPNTGELFF,TGCGCCAGCAGCTTGGCGCAGCCACTACCTAACACCGGGGAGCTGTTTTTT
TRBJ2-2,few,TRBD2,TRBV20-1,CSATTGAGGNTGELFF,TGCAGTGCCACAACGGGGGCGGGAGGGAACACCGGGGAGCTGTTTTTT
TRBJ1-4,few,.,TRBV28,CASGTWDSATNEKLFF,TGTGCCAGCGGGACCTGGGACTCTGCAACTAATGAAAAACTGTTTTTT
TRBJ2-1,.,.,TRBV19,CASSIALYNEQFF,TGTGCCAGTAGTATAGCGCTATACAATGAGCAGTTCTTC